These 30 T cell receptor beta chains share one sample of origin, sequenced in a study of cytomegalovirus exposure and HLA in healthy donors. This PCR relied on a set of 60 Vbeta primers and 13 Jbeta primers. Profiling relied on immunoSEQ multiplex PCR, and the TCRdb table lists in-frame clones only, not all of them. The top ten clones hold roughly 1.4% of a sample with 52,000 or so clones, about 80% of them seen once. The specimen was PBMCs. All receptors derive from a female donor in good health and CMV-seronegative.

The rearrangement uses TRBV4-1 and TRBJ2-3, with 11 bases identical to TRBD2. CDR1 MGHRA and CDR2 YSYEKL come from the germline V gene. J lost 1 base, V lost 4 bases, and 4 bases had no gene match. The CDR3 is 16 amino acids. This CDR3 reads CASSPKTSGGTDTQYF. The DNA for the CDR3 is TGCGCCAGCAGCCCTAAGACTAGCGGGGGCACAGATACGCAGTATTTT.

CDR3 sequence reads: CASSIVRGSYGYTF. The DNA for the CDR3 is TGCGCCAGCAGTATAGTTCGGGGATCGTATGGCTACACCTTC. The V call is TRBV5-1, the J call TRBJ1-2; D ambiguous. Between the trimmed V and J ends, which lost 5 bases and 5 bases, there was a span of 16 bases. CDR1 is SGHRS and CDR2 is YFSETQ in the germline V gene. The CDR3 is made up of 14 amino acids.

The chain joins TRBV4-3 to TRBJ2-7, with D possibly matching TRBD1 (6 bases). Looked up from germline, CDR1 is LGHNA and CDR2 is YSLEER. The CDR3 runs 17 residues. Trimming stripped 0 bases from V and 2 bases from J, with 17 bases between. Here the CDR3 reads CASSQDEGSGAPYEQYF. For the CDR3, the DNA is TGCGCCAGCAGCCAAGATGAAGGGTCAGGGGCACCCTACGAGCAGTACTTC.

The V gene is TRBV5-1, the J gene TRBJ2-5, with D perhaps matching TRBD2 (6 bases). The end of the DNA is better explained by TRBJ2-7, so the J call may be wrong. This CDR3 is built from 13 residues. Germline-derived CDR1 and CDR2 are SGHRS and YFSETQ. The CDR3 loop reads CASSPDGGNEQYF. The CDR3 DNA is TGCGCCAGCAGCCCGGATGGGGGGAACGAGCAGTACTTC.

This chain joins TRBV15 and TRBJ1-4, with a possible D match to TRBD1 (6 bases). CDR1 and CDR2 from the germline V gene are LNHNV and YYDKDF (reference sequence). The CDR3 consists of 14 residues. V lost 4 bases, J lost 6 bases, and 12 bases lay in between. CDR3 coding DNA: TGTGCCACCAGCACGGGACATGATTATGAAAAACTGTTTTTT. Protein sequence: CATSTGHDYEKLFF.

The chain couples TRBV7-9 to TRBJ1-5; 10 bases match TRBD1. Germline CDR1 is SEHNR and CDR2 is FQNEAQ (reference sequence). CDR3 length: 14 residues. V lost 8 bases to trimming and J lost 11 bases; unmatched junction nucleotides: 12. Here the CDR3 DNA reads TGTGCCAGCGGGCCTGGACAGGGGGGATCGTCCCAGCATTTT. It is translated as CASGPGQGGSSQHF.

This chain uses TRBV10-2 with TRBJ2-5; no clear D. There are 13 residues in the CDR3. Between the trimmed V and J ends, which lost 6 bases and 2 bases, there was a span of 10 bases. Germline loops: CDR1 WSHSY, CDR2 SAAADI. CDR3 protein: CASRQTWQETQYF. CDR3 sequence (DNA): TGCGCCAGCAGGCAGACTTGGCAAGAGACCCAGTACTTC.

V gene TRBV7-9 combines with J gene TRBJ2-5; 12 positions match TRBD1. The DNA matches TRBJ2-7 better at its end, which makes the J call doubtful. CDR3 length: 14 amino acids. Germline loops: CDR1 SEHNR, CDR2 FQNEAQ (reference sequence). The CDR3 is CASSWGQGANEQYF. CDR3 nucleotide sequence: TGTGCCAGCAGCTGGGGACAGGGGGCGAACGAGCAGTACTTC.

The gene calls are TRBV30 and TRBJ2-7, with 8 positions matching TRBD1. In germline, CDR1 is GTSNPN, CDR2 SVGIG (reference sequence). The length of the CDR3 is 14 residues. V shed 1 base and J 5 bases; nucleotides not matched to a gene: 7. CDR3 sequence (DNA): TGTGCCTGGAGTGAAGGACAGGGCGTAAACGAGCAGTACTTC. As protein: CAWSEGQGVNEQYF.

The CDR3 is CASSLDGQAGETQYF. The CDR3 DNA follows: TGTGCCAGCAGCTTGGACGGACAGGCCGGGGAGACCCAGTACTTC. The V call is TRBV5-6, the J call TRBJ2-5, with 7 bases that match TRBD1. J lost 5 bases, V lost 0 bases, and 7 bases had no gene match. The CDR3 totals 15 residues. The V gene's germline CDR1 is SGHDT and CDR2 YYEEEE. The variable domain in full, completed from reference TRBV5-6 and TRBJ2-5, reads DAGVTQSPTHLIKTRGQQVTLRCSPKSGHDTVSWYQQALGQGPQFIFQYYEEEERQRGNFPDRFSGHQFPNYSSELNVNALLLGDSALYLCASSLDGQAGETQYFGPGTRLLVL.

This chain joins TRBV6-6 and TRBJ1-2; a possible D gene is TRBD1 (6 bases). The CDR3 loop spans 15 amino acids. Germline V gene data show CDR1 as MNHNY and CDR2 as SVGAGI (reference sequence). V was cut by 6 bases and J by 7 bases, with 21 bases left in between. The CDR3 DNA sequence: TGTGCCAGCAGCCCCCGGGACACCGGACTGGGTGGCTACACCTTC. This gives the protein CASSPRDTGLGGYTF.

This clone was counted a single time. The chain recombines TRBV7-9 with TRBJ1-1; D might be TRBD1 (6 bases). The length of the CDR3 is 16 residues. Germline loops: CDR1 SEHNR, CDR2 FQNEAQ (reference sequence). Between the trimmed V and J ends, which lost 3 bases and 3 bases, there was a span of 17 bases. CDR3 sequence: CASSFLLRGFYTEAFF. The CDR3 region has the DNA TGTGCCAGCAGCTTCCTCCTCAGGGGATTTTACACTGAAGCTTTCTTT. The complete variable domain, with remaining parts taken from reference TRBV7-9 and TRBJ1-1, reads DTGVSQNPRHKITKRGQNVTFRCDPISEHNRLYWYRQTLGQGPEFLTYFQNEAQLEKSRLLSDRFSAERPKGSFSTLEIQRTEQGDSAMYLCASSFLLRGFYTEAFFGQGTRLTVV.

The chain has TRBV19 and TRBJ1-1; TRBD1 matches at 8 bases. Germline CDR1 is LNHDA and CDR2 is SQIVND (reference sequence). This CDR3 region has 12 residues. J lost 5 bases, V lost 10 bases, and 6 bases had no gene match. The CDR3 is CAIGDRRTEAFF. For the CDR3, the DNA is TGTGCCATTGGGGACAGGAGGACTGAAGCTTTCTTT.

In this sample, this clone turned up once. The V call is TRBV14, the J call TRBJ2-1, with 10 bases fitting TRBD2. The germline gives CDR1 SGHDN, CDR2 FVKESK. With V trimmed by 4 bases and J by 7 bases, 7 bases remained unmatched. The CDR3 extends over 15 amino acids. Here the CDR3 DNA reads TGTGCCAGCAGCCGGCAGCGGGGGGGCGTGAATGAGCAGTTCTTC. Amino acid sequence: CASSRQRGGVNEQFF.

The rearrangement links TRBV5-4 to TRBJ2-3, with 9 bases lining up with TRBD2. Germline V gene data show CDR1 as SGHNT and CDR2 as YYREEE (reference sequence). The CDR3 has 17 amino acids. Trimming removed 3 bases from V and 0 bases from J; junction bases left unmatched: 8. The DNA of the CDR3 is TGTGCCAGCAGCTGGTTCCTAGCGGGGACAAGCACAGATACGCAGTATTTT. Amino acid sequence: CASSWFLAGTSTDTQYF.

The rearrangement joins TRBV20-1 to TRBJ1-2, with D maybe TRBD1 (5 bases). Looked up from germline, CDR1 is DFQATT and CDR2 is SNEGSKA (reference sequence). Between the trimmed V and J ends, which lost 6 bases and 3 bases, there was a span of 8 bases. CDR3 length: 11 amino acids. The CDR3 region is CSAGVDYGYTF. The CDR3 DNA follows: TGCAGTGCAGGGGTGGACTATGGCTACACCTTC.

The V call is TRBV7-9, the J call TRBJ1-2, with 7 bases aligning to TRBD1. The CDR3 consists of 16 residues. Germline V lookup: CDR1 SEHNR, CDR2 FQNEAQ (reference sequence). Germline trimming cut 2 bases from V and 0 bases from J; bases unmatched to any gene: 6. DNA for the CDR3: TGTGCCAGCAGCTTACCGGGACAGCGGGCTAACTATGGCTACACCTTC. Protein product: CASSLPGQRANYGYTF.

J is TRBJ1-1 and V is TRBV5-1; D might be TRBD1 (5 bases). This CDR3 is 13 amino acids long. Trimming stripped 2 bases from V and 5 bases from J, with 10 bases between. Germline CDR1 reads SGHRS; CDR2 reads YFSETQ. CDR3: CASSFQGRTEAFF. The CDR3 DNA sequence: TGCGCCAGCAGCTTCCAGGGAAGGACTGAAGCTTTCTTT.

V and J are TRBV7-2 and TRBJ1-4; 8 bases are a match to TRBD1. V lost 5 bases and J lost 7; bases outside the gene matches: 6. Germline V gene lookup returns CDR1 SGHTA and CDR2 FQGNSA. The CDR3 loop spans 14 amino acids. The CDR3 DNA sequence: TGTGCCAGCAGCCCGGACAGGGTTGGTGAAAAACTGTTTTTT. This gives the protein CASSPDRVGEKLFF.

The rearrangement uses TRBV5-1 and TRBJ2-3; the D gene is possibly TRBD2 (5 bases). CDR3 length: 13 amino acids. CDR1 is SGHRS and CDR2 is YFSETQ in the germline V gene. V was trimmed by 5 bases and J by 4 bases, leaving 11 bases between them. The CDR3 region has the DNA TGCGCCAGCAGGGGAGACGTTGCAGATACGCAGTATTTT. This gives the protein CASRGDVADTQYF.

This clone was detected a few times. The chain employs TRBV19 and TRBJ1-1, with a tentative D call TRBD1 (5 bases). The CDR3 has 14 residues. The V end lost 7 bases, the J end lost 4 bases, and 16 bases lay between the germline ends. Per the germline V gene, CDR1 is LNHDA and CDR2 is SQIVND (reference sequence). This CDR3 reads CASTIGGGSTEAFF. Written as DNA, the CDR3 is TGTGCCAGTACCATAGGCGGGGGAAGCACTGAAGCTTTCTTT.

The rearrangement uses TRBV25-1 and TRBJ2-7; 7 positions agree with TRBD1. V lost 7 bases and J lost 2; bases outside the gene matches: 8. The length of the CDR3 is 14 residues. The germline V gene encodes CDR1 MGHDK and CDR2 SYGVNS. CDR3 amino acids: CASTPDRDPYEQYF. In DNA form, the CDR3 reads TGTGCCAGCACGCCCGACAGGGACCCCTACGAGCAGTACTTC.

This clone occurred a few times. The chain couples TRBV7-3 to TRBJ1-1; TRBD1 might be the D (6 bases). The ends were cut back, 5 bases at V and 4 bases at J, with 11 bases in the middle. Germline V lookup: CDR1 SGHTA, CDR2 FQGTGA. This CDR3 spans 13 amino acids. CDR3 sequence (DNA): TGTGCCAGCAGCCCAGGGGTGGCCACTGAAGCTTTCTTT. Amino acid sequence: CASSPGVATEAFF.

The sample holds one count of this clone. The rearrangement joins TRBV5-1 to TRBJ2-7; D may be TRBD1 (5 bases). Deletions cut 5 bases from V and 0 bases from J, with 15 bases between. Germline V gives CDR1 SGHRS, CDR2 YFSETQ. The CDR3 has 15 amino acids. The CDR3 nucleotides are TGCGCCAGCAGTCCTGGACAAGCCATCTCCTACGAGCAGTACTTC. Translating it yields CASSPGQAISYEQYF.

In its sample, this clone was seen a few times. The gene calls are TRBV6-1 and TRBJ1-2; D perhaps matches TRBD1 (5 bases). This CDR3 spans 15 amino acids. CDR1 is MNHNS, CDR2 SASEGT, per germline. The V gene lost 5 bases and the J gene lost 7 bases, with 20 bases spanning the gap. In nucleotides, the CDR3 is TGTGCCAGCAGTAAACAACGGGGACTGCTATCTGGCTACACCTTC. Its translation is CASSKQRGLLSGYTF.

The V gene is TRBV11-1, the J gene TRBJ2-3, with D tentatively TRBD2 (7 bases). The CDR3 consists of 14 residues. Trimming removed 5 bases at V and 6 bases at J, with 15 bases between. Germline lookup yields CDR1 SGHAT and CDR2 FQDESV (reference sequence). CDR3 nucleotides: TGTGCCAGCAGCCGTGCGGGGGCGAGGGATACGCAGTATTTT. As protein: CASSRAGARDTQYF.

The V gene is TRBV5-1, the J gene TRBJ2-2, with D possibly being TRBD1 (6 bases). The CDR3 has 16 amino acids. Germline-derived CDR1 and CDR2 are SGHRS and YFSETQ. V shed 1 base and J shed 3 bases, with 13 bases lying between them. CDR3 region: CASSLKAGVDTGELFF. In nucleotides, the CDR3 is TGCGCCAGCAGCTTGAAGGCAGGGGTTGACACCGGGGAGCTGTTTTTT.

This chain links TRBV5-1 with TRBJ1-1; D remains unclear. V lost 4 bases, J lost 3 bases, and 13 bases lay in between. Germline V CDR1 and CDR2: SGHRS, YFSETQ. This CDR3 has 14 residues. The CDR3 spells CASSLRRSHTEAFF. CDR3 sequence (DNA): TGCGCCAGCAGCCTGCGCCGCTCGCACACTGAAGCTTTCTTT. Combining the CDR3 with reference TRBV5-1 and TRBJ1-1 gives the whole variable domain KAGVTQTPRYLIKTRGQQVTLSCSPISGHRSVSWYQQTPGQGLQFLFEYFSETQRNKGNFPGRFSGRQFSNSRSEMNVSTLELGDSALYLCASSLRRSHTEAFFGQGTRLTVV.

The chain employs TRBV5-1 and TRBJ2-7, with D tentatively TRBD2 (5 bases). The CDR3 covers 13 residues. The V gene lost 2 bases and the J gene lost 5 bases, with 11 bases spanning the gap. The germline V gene has CDR1 SGHRS and CDR2 YFSETQ. For the CDR3, the DNA is TGCGCCAGCAGCTTAGGAGCGGCCGACGAGCAGTACTTC. It specifies CASSLGAADEQYF.

This clone has a handful of counts. This rearrangement joins TRBV2 to TRBJ2-1, with 8 bases fitting TRBD2. This CDR3 is 14 amino acids long. Trimming at V came to 4 bases and at J to 6 bases, leaving 5 bases not matched to a gene. From germline, CDR1 is SNHLY and CDR2 FYNNEI. Here the CDR3 reads CASSVAGGSNEQFF. The CDR3 nucleotides read TGTGCCAGCAGTGTTGCGGGGGGCTCCAATGAGCAGTTCTTC. Together with reference TRBV2 and TRBJ2-1, the CDR3 gives the full variable domain: EPEVTQTPSHQVTQMGQEVILRCVPISNHLYFYWYRQILGQKVEFLVSFYNNEISEKSEIFDDQFSVERPDGSNFTLKIRSTKLEDSAMYFCASSVAGGSNEQFFGPGTRLTVL.